This T cell receptor beta chain was sequenced for a study of T cells after yellow fever vaccination. TCRdb reprocessed the 5' RACE reads with MiXCR, giving one entry per CDR3 protein. The sample lists tens of thousands of distinct CDR3 sequences, less than 8.5% occurring once. This clonotype has a count of ten or more. This CDR3 is built from 15 residues. CDR1 is SQVTM and CDR2 is ANQGSEA in the germline V gene. V gave up 1 base and J gave up 0 bases, with 12 bases separating them. The sequence came from a young man who received the YFV17D yellow fever vaccine. The chain recombines TRBV29-1 with TRBJ1-2; D gene uncertain. The sequencing here drew on CD8+ T cells sorted from PBMCs, taken 15 days after the yellow fever booster vaccination. The CDR3: CSVEVGLGTNYGYTF. CDR3 in DNA: TGCAGCGTTGAAGTAGGTCTCGGGACTAACTATGGCTACACCTTC.